This entry lists 16 T cell receptor beta chains sequenced from one sample in a study of cytomegalovirus exposure and HLA in healthy donors (dated by TCRdb to the late 2010s). Library prep was done by the immunoSEQ multiplex PCR assay. For the multiplex PCR, a mixture combining 60 forward primers for TCR Vbeta segments and 13 reverse primers for TCR Jbeta segments was used. Held by TCRdb, this immuneACCESS table contains in-frame sequences only and omits some clones. Under half of the omission traces to an unresolved V gene where checked; the cause of the rest is unknown. Within this sample are 150,000 or so clones, with 73% of them counted one time only. Together, the top ten hold 1.5% to 2% of the sample. Input material: PBMCs. The receptors were sampled from a woman in her late teens or twenties in good health and CMV-seronegative.

This clone was detected only a few times. V is TRBV11-2 and J is TRBJ1-1; D is possibly TRBD1 (5 bases). The CDR3 runs 11 residues. The germline gives CDR1 SGHAT, CDR2 FQNNGV. V was shortened by 4 bases and J by 13 bases, with 13 bases between the two germline ends. The CDR3: CASSSNPGGFF. The DNA of the CDR3 is TGTGCCAGCAGCTCCAACCCGGGGGGTTTCTTT.

The chain recombines TRBV18 with TRBJ2-1; 10 nucleotides match TRBD2. CDR3 size: 16 residues. From germline, CDR1 is KGHSH and CDR2 LQKENI. Trimming at V came to 3 bases and at J to 5 bases, leaving 7 bases not matched to a gene. CDR3 amino acids: CASSPALAGENNEQFF. The DNA of the CDR3 is TGTGCCAGCTCACCTGCTCTAGCGGGAGAGAACAATGAGCAGTTCTTC.

J is TRBJ2-5 and V is TRBV25-1; TRBD2 aligns across 10 bases. Germline V gives CDR1 MGHDK, CDR2 SYGVNS. With V trimmed by 1 base and J by 5 bases, 10 bases remained unmatched. This CDR3 contains 17 residues. CDR3 sequence (DNA): TGTGCCAGCAGTGAATTGCGGCTAGCGGGAGTTCCTGAGACCCAGTACTTC. Amino acid sequence: CASSELRLAGVPETQYF.

The gene calls are TRBV2 and TRBJ2-7; 8 nucleotides line up with TRBD1. V trimming: 6 bases; J trimming: 3 bases; junction bases outside the gene matches: 7. The CDR3 runs to 14 residues. CDR1 is SNHLY and CDR2 is FYNNEI in the germline V gene. CDR3 nucleotides: TGTGCCAGCAGCTTCGGACAGGGTCGCTACGAGCAGTACTTC. Protein sequence: CASSFGQGRYEQYF.

The rearrangement joins TRBV28 to TRBJ2-5; TRBD1 matches 12 bases. Near its end, the DNA agrees better with TRBJ2-7, so the J call may be wrong. CDR3 length: 15 amino acids. CDR1 is MDHEN, CDR2 SYDVKM, per germline. The CDR3 DNA is TGTGCCAGCACCCTTCTGGGACAGGGGGCTCCCGAGCAGTACTTC. This translates into CASTLLGQGAPEQYF.

The rearrangement links TRBV28 to TRBJ1-5; 7 nucleotides align to TRBD1. Per the germline V gene, CDR1 is MDHEN and CDR2 is SYDVKM. CDR3 size: 14 residues. V lost 5 bases, J lost 4 bases, and 5 bases stayed unmatched. In DNA form, the CDR3 reads TGTGCCAGCAGTCCCGACAGGGAGAATCAGCCCCAGCATTTT. It encodes CASSPDRENQPQHF.

The rearrangement uses TRBV11-2 and TRBJ2-3; 8 bases align to TRBD2. The trim removed 0 bases at V and 7 bases at J, leaving 9 bases unmatched. The CDR3 extends over 16 amino acids. Germline V gene data show CDR1 as SGHAT and CDR2 as FQNNGV. The CDR3 sequence is CASSLEAGTRLHTQYF. The CDR3 coding sequence is TGTGCCAGCAGCTTAGAGGCCGGGACTAGGTTGCATACGCAGTATTTT.

This chain links TRBV11-2 with TRBJ1-2; the match to TRBD1 covers 9 bases. V lost 5 bases to trimming and J lost 6 bases; unmatched junction nucleotides: 10. CDR1 and CDR2 from the germline V gene are SGHAT and FQNNGV. This CDR3 is 15 amino acids long. Here the CDR3 reads CASSPVGGTGNGYTF. CDR3 bases: TGTGCCAGCAGCCCCGTTGGAGGGACAGGGAATGGCTACACCTTC.

The rearrangement links TRBV27 to TRBJ1-2; TRBD1 matches at 9 bases. This CDR3 is 16 amino acids long. Germline values: CDR1 MNHEY, CDR2 SMNVEV (reference sequence). V was pared by 1 base and J by 7 bases, with 10 bases of the junction left unmatched. CDR3 sequence (DNA): TGTGCCAGCAGTTTATTCCCCCCGACAGGGGGTGGTGGCTACACCTTC. Encoded protein: CASSLFPPTGGGGYTF.

This clone was seen a handful of times. The gene calls are TRBV19 and TRBJ1-1; D is uncertain. Germline CDR1 reads LNHDA; CDR2 reads SQIVND (reference sequence). The CDR3 loop spans 13 amino acids. V gave up 2 bases and J gave up 0 bases, with 4 bases separating them. DNA for the CDR3: TGTGCCAGTAGTATAAACATGAACACTGAAGCTTTCTTT. Its protein product is CASSINMNTEAFF.

The chain has TRBV7-8 and TRBJ2-7, with 9 bases lining up with TRBD2. CDR1 is SGHVS and CDR2 is FQNEAQ in the germline V gene. Losses at the gene ends were 3 bases for V and 5 bases for J; bases not matched to a gene: 17. The CDR3 extends over 18 amino acids. CDR3 in DNA: TGTGCCAGCAGCTTGTCCCCCCTTCGGGCGGGAGGGCCGGACGAGCAGTACGTC. Protein: CASSLSPLRAGGPDEQYV.

This chain uses TRBV7-8 with TRBJ2-7, with no clear D. The CDR3 length is 13 residues. From germline, CDR1 is SGHVS and CDR2 FQNEAQ. Trimming took off 5 bases at V and 4 bases at J, with 12 bases between the two ends. The CDR3, as DNA: TGTGCCAGCAGCGTCCTAGTTGGGTACGAGCAGTACTTC. It translates to CASSVLVGYEQYF.

This rearrangement joins TRBV6-1 to TRBJ1-1; a weak D match, TRBD1 (5 bases). The CDR3 covers 16 residues. V lost 3 bases and J 4 bases, leaving 18 bases between the germline ends. Germline CDR1 reads MNHNS; CDR2 reads SASEGT. CDR3 DNA sequence: TGTGCCAGCAGTGACCTCTCCAGGGATTCGGGCACTGAAGCTTTCTTT. This translates into CASSDLSRDSGTEAFF.

The J gene is TRBJ1-2, the V gene TRBV2; TRBD1 agrees at 9 bases. Germline V gene data show CDR1 as SNHLY and CDR2 as FYNNEI. V was pared by 6 bases and J by 4 bases, with 6 bases of the junction left unmatched. The CDR3 has 14 residues. The chain's CDR3 is CASSSGTGIYGYTF. The CDR3 DNA is TGTGCCAGCAGCTCCGGGACAGGGATCTATGGCTACACCTTC.

The chain's CDR3 is CASSPGRGWEKLFF. DNA for the CDR3: TGCGCCAGCAGCCCGGGCAGGGGATGGGAAAAACTGTTTTTT. V and J are TRBV4-3 and TRBJ1-4; D might be TRBD1 (6 bases). Germline V gene sequence: CDR1 LGHNA, CDR2 YSLEER. V was cut by 4 bases and J by 8 bases, with 14 bases left in between. The CDR3 is 14 residues long.

This clone was detected a few times. This chain connects TRBV9 to TRBJ2-3; D unresolved. The CDR3 extends over 13 amino acids. Trimming removed 0 bases from V and 4 bases from J, with 6 bases in between. The germline V gene has CDR1 SGDLS and CDR2 YYNGEE. CDR3 sequence: CASSVAFPDTQYF. The DNA of the CDR3 is TGTGCCAGCAGCGTAGCTTTCCCAGATACGCAGTATTTT.